Each of the 8 T cell receptor beta chains below was sequenced from the same sample in a study of T cells in localized non-small cell lung cancer. Sequenced by immunoSEQ multiplex PCR; TCRdb stores in-frame clones only, minus some. Of tens of thousands of clones listed, roughly nine tenths were seen once; the top ten hold about 7%. This material consisted of peripheral blood, taken before any cancer treatment. Receptor source: a woman aged 35-75 years with stage I lung adenocarcinoma.

This chain uses TRBV7-9 with TRBJ1-2, with D unclear. Between the trimmed V and J ends, which lost 5 bases and 4 bases, there was a span of 8 bases. The length of the CDR3 is 12 residues. Germline CDR1 is SEHNR and CDR2 is FQNEAQ (reference sequence). The CDR3 nucleotides are TGTGCCAGCAGCCCAGTATTCTATGGCTACACCTTC. Its translation is CASSPVFYGYTF.

The chain links TRBV11-2 to TRBJ2-7, with D uncertain. V lost 6 bases and J lost 3, with 6 bases in between. The CDR3 totals 11 residues. Germline V gene data show CDR1 as SGHAT and CDR2 as FQNNGV. The CDR3 nucleotides are TGTGCCAGCAGAGTCGACTACGAGCAGTACTTC. It translates to CASRVDYEQYF.

The CDR3 nucleotides are TGTGCCAGCAGCTTGGCAGGAGCCAAAAACATTCAGTACTTC. Its protein product is CASSLAGAKNIQYF. The chain joins TRBV7-9 to TRBJ2-4; D remains unclear. Germline CDR1 and CDR2: SEHNR and FQNEAQ (reference sequence). V was pared by 3 bases and J by 0 bases, with 6 bases between. This CDR3 spans 14 amino acids.

The V gene is TRBV18, the J gene TRBJ1-6, with TRBD1 as a possible D gene (6 bases). CDR1 and CDR2 from the germline V gene are KGHSH and LQKENI. The CDR3 sequence is 14 residues long. V dropped 4 bases and J dropped 8 bases, with 12 bases sitting between them. The CDR3 DNA is TGTGCCAGCTCACAGGACAGCACCCATTCACCCCTCCACTTT. Amino acids: CASSQDSTHSPLHF.

CDR3 region: CASSVRDAGREQYF. As DNA, the CDR3 is TGTGCCAGCAGCGTCCGGGACGCCGGGAGGGAGCAGTACTTC. The gene calls are TRBV9 and TRBJ2-7, with 7 bases fitting TRBD2. Trimming removed 2 bases from V and 7 bases from J; junction bases left unmatched: 9. CDR3 length: 14 residues. The germline gives CDR1 SGDLS, CDR2 YYNGEE.

The CDR3 protein is CASSFSVGETQYF. In DNA, the CDR3 is TGTGCCAGCAGCTTCTCCGTCGGGGAGACCCAGTACTTC. The rearrangement links TRBV7-6 to TRBJ2-5; D unclear. Germline V gives CDR1 SGHVS, CDR2 FNYEAQ. With 3 bases removed from V and 5 bases from J, the gap between germline ends came to 10 bases. The CDR3 is 13 residues long. Together with reference TRBV7-6 and TRBJ2-5, the CDR3 gives the full variable domain: GAGVSQSPRYKVTKRGQDVALRCDPISGHVSLYWYRQALGQGPEFLTYFNYEAQQDKSGLPNDRFSAERPEGSISTLTIQRTEQRDSAMYRCASSFSVGETQYFGPGTRLLVL.

The chain couples TRBV7-3 to TRBJ1-1, with TRBD1 matching over 7 bases. The germline gives CDR1 SGHTA, CDR2 FQGTGA. The V gene end was trimmed by 2 bases and the J gene end by 1 base; junction bases not matched to a gene: 10. CDR3 length: 17 amino acids. In DNA, the CDR3 is TGTGCCAGCAGCTTATTTGGGGCAGGGGGAGCGAACACTGAAGCTTTCTTT. Translated, it gives CASSLFGAGGANTEAFF. Supplemented by reference TRBV7-3 and TRBJ1-1, the full variable domain reads GAGVSQTPSNKVTEKGKYVELRCDPISGHTALYWYRQSLGQGPEFLIYFQGTGAADDSGLPNDRFFAVRPEGSVSTLKIQRTERGDSAVYLCASSLFGAGGANTEAFFGQGTRLTVV.

This rearrangement joins TRBV27 to TRBJ1-6; 10 nucleotides line up with TRBD1. CDR1 is MNHEY and CDR2 is SMNVEV in the germline V gene (reference sequence). V was clipped by 6 bases and J by 5 bases; unmatched bases: 4. The CDR3 covers 15 residues. CDR3 protein: CASRVGQGNNSPLHF. CDR3 DNA sequence: TGTGCCAGCAGGGTGGGACAGGGGAATAATTCACCCCTCCACTTT.